This is a list of T cell receptor beta chains from one sample in a study of T cell responses to AZD1222 COVID-19 vaccine. TCRdb keeps only in-frame clones here, not all; method: immunoSEQ multiplex PCR. The sample has around 140,000 clones; roughly nine tenths are singletons. The sequencing here drew on peripheral blood, taken on day 0 of AZD1222 vaccination. These receptors all come from an adult in good health. CDR3s include the opening cysteine and the closing phenylalanine or tryptophan. D genes are given only for firm matches. A row's size may be missing; if present it is once, few, many or a size class.

CDR3 protein: CATSRGLAIGTDTQYF; CDR3 DNA: TGTGCCACCAGCAGAGGACTAGCAATAGGCACAGATACGCAGTATTTT; J gene: TRBJ2-3; V gene: TRBV15; D gene: TRBD2; clone size: NA
CDR3 protein: CASSLSSANYGYTF; CDR3 DNA: TGTGCCAGCAGTTTATCGTCCGCTAACTATGGCTACACCTTC; J gene: TRBJ1-2; V gene: TRBV27; D gene: NA; clone size: NA
CDR3 protein: CASSVGGATDTQYF; CDR3 DNA: TGTGCCAGCAGTGTCGGGGGGGCGACAGATACGCAGTATTTT; J gene: TRBJ2-3; V gene: TRBV2; D gene: TRBD2; clone size: NA
CDR3 protein: CASSITIGGENTEAFF; CDR3 DNA: TGTGCCAGTAGTATAACCATTGGGGGGGAGAACACTGAAGCTTTCTTT; J gene: TRBJ1-1; V gene: TRBV19; D gene: NA; clone size: NA
CDR3 protein: CASSGPTGPVSGNTIYF; CDR3 DNA: TGTGCCAGCAGCGGACCGACAGGGCCCGTCTCGGGAAACACCATATATTTT; J gene: TRBJ1-3; V gene: TRBV7-9; D gene: TRBD1; clone size: NA
CDR3 protein: CASSQDWVSQNQPQHF; CDR3 DNA: TGCGCCAGCAGCCAAGATTGGGTAAGCCAGAATCAGCCCCAGCATTTT; J gene: TRBJ1-5; V gene: TRBV4-3; D gene: NA; clone size: NA
CDR3 protein: CSGSSGGALGEQYF; CDR3 DNA: TGCAGCGGAAGTAGCGGGGGGGCCCTAGGCGAGCAGTACTTC; J gene: TRBJ2-7; V gene: TRBV29-1; D gene: TRBD2; clone size: many
CDR3 protein: CSVAVGRETQYF; CDR3 DNA: TGCAGCGTTGCTGTAGGGAGAGAGACCCAGTACTTC; J gene: TRBJ2-5; V gene: TRBV29-1; D gene: NA; clone size: NA
CDR3 protein: CASGEHREAFF; CDR3 DNA: TGTGCCAGCGGGGAACACCGTGAAGCTTTCTTT; J gene: TRBJ1-1; V gene: TRBV6-6; D gene: NA; clone size: few
CDR3 protein: CASFSVTGLYGYTF; CDR3 DNA: TGTGCCAGCTTTTCTGTGACAGGCCTTTATGGCTACACCTTC; J gene: TRBJ1-2; V gene: TRBV5-6; D gene: NA; clone size: NA
CDR3 protein: CASSGDSPTQYF; CDR3 DNA: TGTGCCAGCAGTGGTGACAGCCCGACCCAGTACTTC; J gene: TRBJ2-5; V gene: TRBV2; D gene: NA; clone size: NA
CDR3 protein: CASGPDRGLSGYTF; CDR3 DNA: TGTGCTAGTGGCCCAGACAGGGGGCTTTCTGGCTACACCTTC; J gene: TRBJ1-2; V gene: TRBV12-5; D gene: TRBD1; clone size: NA
CDR3 protein: CASSQEVDSSYEQYF; CDR3 DNA: TGTGCCAGCAGCCAAGAGGTGGACAGTTCTTACGAGCAGTACTTC; J gene: TRBJ2-7; V gene: TRBV4-2; D gene: NA; clone size: NA
CDR3 protein: CATSRPSGRSVYEQYF; CDR3 DNA: TGTGCCACCAGCCGACCGTCGGGTCGGAGCGTATACGAGCAGTACTTC; J gene: TRBJ2-7; V gene: TRBV15; D gene: NA; clone size: NA
CDR3 protein: CASSYTQVSGNEQFF; CDR3 DNA: TGTGCCAGCAGCTACACGCAGGTTTCAGGGAATGAGCAGTTCTTC; J gene: TRBJ2-1; V gene: TRBV6-5; D gene: NA; clone size: NA
CDR3 protein: CASSPGINPREGYTF; CDR3 DNA: TGTGCCAGCAGCCCCGGCATTAACCCACGGGAAGGCTACACCTTC; J gene: TRBJ1-2; V gene: TRBV7-9; D gene: NA; clone size: once
CDR3 protein: CASSSRLANEQFF; CDR3 DNA: TGTGCCAGTAGTTCCCGACTAGCCAATGAGCAGTTCTTC; J gene: TRBJ2-1; V gene: TRBV19; D gene: TRBD2; clone size: NA
CDR3 protein: CAISESDRENGYTF; CDR3 DNA: TGTGCCATCAGTGAGTCGGACAGGGAAAATGGCTACACCTTC; J gene: TRBJ1-2; V gene: TRBV10-3; D gene: TRBD1; clone size: few
CDR3 protein: CASSWTGAAPEAFF; CDR3 DNA: TGTGCCAGCAGTTGGACAGGGGCAGCTCCTGAAGCTTTCTTT; J gene: TRBJ1-1; V gene: TRBV6-5; D gene: TRBD1; clone size: NA
CDR3 protein: CASRLGLLGTGELFF; CDR3 DNA: TGTGCCAGCAGATTGGGACTACTTGGCACCGGGGAGCTGTTTTTT; J gene: TRBJ2-2; V gene: TRBV2; D gene: TRBD2; clone size: once
CDR3 protein: CASSYSGQTYGYTF; CDR3 DNA: TGTGCCAGCAGTTACTCGGGACAGACCTATGGCTACACCTTC; J gene: TRBJ1-2; V gene: TRBV6-5; D gene: TRBD1; clone size: NA
CDR3 protein: CASSDQAEGPYEQYF; CDR3 DNA: TGTGCCAGCAGTGATCAGGCAGAGGGACCCTACGAGCAGTACTTC; J gene: TRBJ2-7; V gene: TRBV6-1; D gene: NA; clone size: few
CDR3 protein: CASRRDRESYQPQHF; CDR3 DNA: TGTGCCAGCAGAAGGGACAGGGAATCCTATCAGCCCCAGCATTTT; J gene: TRBJ1-5; V gene: TRBV6-5; D gene: TRBD1; clone size: NA
CDR3 protein: CASSTGWDTEAFF; CDR3 DNA: TGTGCCAGCAGCACGGGTTGGGACACTGAAGCTTTCTTT; J gene: TRBJ1-1; V gene: TRBV12-3/TRBV12-4; D gene: NA; clone size: NA
CDR3 protein: CASSYRGTGNTF; CDR3 DNA: TGTGCCAGCAGTTACCGAGGGACAGGGAACACCTTC; J gene: TRBJ1-2; V gene: TRBV6-2/TRBV6-3; D gene: TRBD1; clone size: NA
CDR3 protein: CASSPARTKAFF; CDR3 DNA: TGTGCCAGCAGTCCAGCCAGAACCAAAGCTTTCTTT; J gene: TRBJ1-1; V gene: TRBV6-5; D gene: NA; clone size: NA
CDR3 protein: CASSLVSGDEKLFF; CDR3 DNA: TGTGCCAGCAGCTTAGTGTCAGGGGATGAAAAACTGTTTTTT; J gene: TRBJ1-4; V gene: TRBV5-6; D gene: NA; clone size: NA
CDR3 protein: CASSYSMNRGMNTEAFF; CDR3 DNA: TGTGCCAGCAGTTACTCGATGAACAGGGGGATGAACACTGAAGCTTTCTTT; J gene: TRBJ1-1; V gene: TRBV6-2/TRBV6-3; D gene: TRBD1; clone size: NA
CDR3 protein: CASSFETGYNSPLHF; CDR3 DNA: TGTGCCAGCAGCTTTGAAACGGGTTATAATTCACCCCTCCACTTT; J gene: TRBJ1-6; V gene: TRBV7-2; D gene: NA; clone size: once
CDR3 protein: CASSLRDKIEAFF; CDR3 DNA: TGTGCCAGCAGCCTCCGGGATAAGATTGAAGCTTTCTTT; J gene: TRBJ1-1; V gene: TRBV6-5; D gene: NA; clone size: NA
CDR3 protein: CASSGGGNTGELFF; CDR3 DNA: TGCGCCAGCAGCGGGGGCGGGAACACCGGGGAGCTGTTTTTT; J gene: TRBJ2-2; V gene: TRBV5-1; D gene: NA; clone size: NA
CDR3 protein: CASSYTRTGRNEQFF; CDR3 DNA: TGTGCCAGCAGTTACACCAGGACAGGGAGGAATGAGCAGTTCTTC; J gene: TRBJ2-1; V gene: TRBV6-2/TRBV6-3; D gene: TRBD1; clone size: NA
CDR3 protein: CASSIPGLAVNEQFF; CDR3 DNA: TGTGCCAGCAGCATCCCGGGACTAGCGGTAAATGAGCAGTTCTTC; J gene: TRBJ2-1; V gene: TRBV11-2; D gene: TRBD2; clone size: NA
CDR3 protein: CASKVGDTQYF; CDR3 DNA: TGTGCCAGCAAGGTGGGGGATACGCAGTATTTT; J gene: TRBJ2-3; V gene: TRBV3-1/TRBV3-2; D gene: NA; clone size: NA
CDR3 protein: CASSQSGGEYTGELFF; CDR3 DNA: TGTGCCAGCAGCCAGAGCGGGGGGGAGTACACCGGGGAGCTGTTTTTT; J gene: TRBJ2-2; V gene: TRBV7-9; D gene: TRBD2; clone size: NA
CDR3 protein: CAITGTDSGNTIYF; CDR3 DNA: TGTGCCATCACCGGGACAGACTCTGGAAACACCATATATTTT; J gene: TRBJ1-3; V gene: TRBV10-3; D gene: TRBD1; clone size: NA
CDR3 protein: CASSQGAQPRYGYTF; CDR3 DNA: TGCGCCAGCAGCCAAGGCGCCCAGCCGAGGTATGGCTACACCTTC; J gene: TRBJ1-2; V gene: TRBV4-3; D gene: NA; clone size: NA
CDR3 protein: CASSLAKGNGNTIYF; CDR3 DNA: TGTGCCAGCAGCTTAGCAAAGGGGAACGGAAACACCATATATTTT; J gene: TRBJ1-3; V gene: TRBV7-6; D gene: NA; clone size: NA
CDR3 protein: CASSGFRDPHRGSLHF; CDR3 DNA: TGTGCCAGCAGTGGTTTCAGGGACCCCCATAGAGGCTCCCTCCACTTT; J gene: TRBJ1-6; V gene: TRBV2; D gene: NA; clone size: NA
CDR3 protein: CAWSVRGQTNEKLFF; CDR3 DNA: TGTGCCTGGAGTGTACGGGGACAGACTAATGAAAAACTGTTTTTT; J gene: TRBJ1-4; V gene: TRBV30; D gene: TRBD1; clone size: NA
CDR3 protein: CASSYRPGGTEAFF; CDR3 DNA: TGTGCCAGCAGTTACCGGCCCGGTGGGACTGAAGCTTTCTTT; J gene: TRBJ1-1; V gene: TRBV6-5; D gene: NA; clone size: NA
CDR3 protein: CAIMGDSTDTQYF; CDR3 DNA: TGTGCCATCATGGGAGATAGCACAGATACGCAGTATTTT; J gene: TRBJ2-3; V gene: TRBV10-3; D gene: NA; clone size: NA
CDR3 protein: CSVVRRADTQYF; CDR3 DNA: TGCAGCGTTGTCAGGAGGGCAGATACGCAGTATTTT; J gene: TRBJ2-3; V gene: TRBV29-1; D gene: NA; clone size: NA